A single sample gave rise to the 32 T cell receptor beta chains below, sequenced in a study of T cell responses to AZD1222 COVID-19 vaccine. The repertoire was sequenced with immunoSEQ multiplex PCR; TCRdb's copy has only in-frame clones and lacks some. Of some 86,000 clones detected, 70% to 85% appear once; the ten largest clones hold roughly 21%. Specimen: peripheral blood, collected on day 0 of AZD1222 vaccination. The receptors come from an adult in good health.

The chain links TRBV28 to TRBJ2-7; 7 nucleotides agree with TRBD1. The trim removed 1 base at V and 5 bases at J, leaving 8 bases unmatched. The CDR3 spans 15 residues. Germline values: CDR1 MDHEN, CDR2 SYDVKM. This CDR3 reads CASSLFWDRVHEQYF. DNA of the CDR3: TGTGCCAGCAGTTTATTTTGGGACAGAGTCCACGAGCAGTACTTC. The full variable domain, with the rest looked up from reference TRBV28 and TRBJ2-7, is DVKVTQSSRYLVKRTGEKVFLECVQDMDHENMFWYRQDPGLGLRLIYFSYDVKMKEKGDIPEGYSVSREKKERFSLILESASTNQTSMYLCASSLFWDRVHEQYFGPGTRLTVT.

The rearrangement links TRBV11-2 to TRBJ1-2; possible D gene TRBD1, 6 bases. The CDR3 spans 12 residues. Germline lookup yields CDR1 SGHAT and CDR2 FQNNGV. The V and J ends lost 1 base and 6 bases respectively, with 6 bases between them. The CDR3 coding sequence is TGTGCCAGCAGCTTAGGGACAGATGGCTACACCTTC. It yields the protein CASSLGTDGYTF.

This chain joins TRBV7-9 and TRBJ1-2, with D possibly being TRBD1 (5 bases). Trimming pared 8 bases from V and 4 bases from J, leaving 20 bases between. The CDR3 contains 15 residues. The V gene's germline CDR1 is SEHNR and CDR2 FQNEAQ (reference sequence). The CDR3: CASRPPGGDGYGYTF. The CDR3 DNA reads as TGTGCCAGCCGCCCGCCGGGGGGGGACGGCTATGGCTACACCTTC.

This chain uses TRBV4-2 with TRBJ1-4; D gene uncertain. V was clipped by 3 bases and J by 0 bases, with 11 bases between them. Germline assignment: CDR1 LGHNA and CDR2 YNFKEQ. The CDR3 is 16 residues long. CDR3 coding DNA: TGTGCCAGCAGCCAGGGCAGAGCTGCAACTAATGAAAAACTGTTTTTT. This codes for CASSQGRAATNEKLFF.

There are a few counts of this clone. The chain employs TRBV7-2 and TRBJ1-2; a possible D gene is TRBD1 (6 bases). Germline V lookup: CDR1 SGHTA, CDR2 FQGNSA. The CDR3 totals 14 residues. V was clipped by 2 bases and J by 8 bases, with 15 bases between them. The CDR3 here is CASSLIPGEGGYTF. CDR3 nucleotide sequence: TGTGCCAGCAGCTTAATTCCAGGGGAAGGAGGCTACACCTTC.

The CDR3 loop is CASSKGLWNSYEQYF. The CDR3, as DNA: TGTGCCAGCAGCAAAGGGCTCTGGAACTCCTACGAGCAGTACTTC. V and J are TRBV21-1 and TRBJ2-7. TRBV21-1 is a known pseudogene. The CDR3 contains 15 residues.

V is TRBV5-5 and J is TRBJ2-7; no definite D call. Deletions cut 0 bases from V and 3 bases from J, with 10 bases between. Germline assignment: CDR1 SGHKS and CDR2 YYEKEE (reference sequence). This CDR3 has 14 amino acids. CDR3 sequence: CASSLDWVLYEQYF. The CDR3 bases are TGTGCCAGCAGCTTGGACTGGGTTCTCTACGAGCAGTACTTC.

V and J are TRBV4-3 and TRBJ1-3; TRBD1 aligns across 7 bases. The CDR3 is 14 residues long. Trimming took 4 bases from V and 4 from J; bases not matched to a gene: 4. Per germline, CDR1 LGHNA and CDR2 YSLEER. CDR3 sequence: CASSLKGGGNTIYF. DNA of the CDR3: TGCGCCAGCAGCCTCAAAGGGGGCGGAAACACCATATATTTT.

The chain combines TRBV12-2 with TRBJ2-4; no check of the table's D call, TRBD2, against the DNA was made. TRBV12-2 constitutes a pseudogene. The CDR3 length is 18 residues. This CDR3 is CASRWRSTSGRERGIQYF. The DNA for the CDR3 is TGTGCAAGTCGCTGGCGCTCGACTAGCGGGAGGGAAAGGGGCATTCAGTACTTC.

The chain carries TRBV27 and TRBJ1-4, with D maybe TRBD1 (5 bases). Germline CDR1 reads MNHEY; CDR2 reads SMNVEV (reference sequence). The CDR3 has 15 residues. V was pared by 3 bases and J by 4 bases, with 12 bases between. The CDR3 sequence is CASSLGDAGNEKLFF. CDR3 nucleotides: TGTGCCAGCAGTTTGGGGGATGCCGGTAATGAAAAACTGTTTTTT.

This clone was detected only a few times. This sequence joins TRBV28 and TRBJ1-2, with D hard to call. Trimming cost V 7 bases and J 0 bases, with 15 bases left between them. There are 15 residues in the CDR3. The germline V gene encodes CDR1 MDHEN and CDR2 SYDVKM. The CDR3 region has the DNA TGTGCCAGCACTCTAACGGGCCCCTCTAACTATGGCTACACCTTC. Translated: CASTLTGPSNYGYTF.

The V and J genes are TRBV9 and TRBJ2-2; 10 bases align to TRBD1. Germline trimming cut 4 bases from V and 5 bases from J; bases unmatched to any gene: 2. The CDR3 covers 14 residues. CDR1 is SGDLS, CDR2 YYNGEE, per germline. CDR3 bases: TGTGCCAGCAGCACGGGACAGGGGACCGGGGAGCTGTTTTTT. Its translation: CASSTGQGTGELFF.

DNA for the CDR3: TGTGCCAGCAGTGGACAGGGGGCGCACGGCTACACCTTC. Translated: CASSGQGAHGYTF. The chain employs TRBV2 and TRBJ1-2, with TRBD1 matching over 10 bases. The CDR3 is 13 residues long. Germline V gives CDR1 SNHLY, CDR2 FYNNEI. With V trimmed by 4 bases and J by 8 bases, 4 bases remained unmatched.

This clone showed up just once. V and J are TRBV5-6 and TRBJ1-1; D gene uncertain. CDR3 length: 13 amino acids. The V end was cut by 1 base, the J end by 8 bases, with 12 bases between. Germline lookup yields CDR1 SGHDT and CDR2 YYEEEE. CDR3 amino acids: CASSLSGSVEAFF. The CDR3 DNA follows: TGTGCCAGCAGCTTGTCCGGGTCAGTGGAAGCTTTCTTT.

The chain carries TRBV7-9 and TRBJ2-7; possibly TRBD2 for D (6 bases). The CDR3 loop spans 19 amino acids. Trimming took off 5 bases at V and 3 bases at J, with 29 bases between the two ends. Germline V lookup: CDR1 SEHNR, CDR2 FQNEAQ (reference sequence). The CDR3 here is CASSHPPGSLPMEGYEQYF. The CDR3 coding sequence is TGTGCCAGCAGCCACCCCCCCGGGTCCCTGCCAATGGAGGGCTACGAGCAGTACTTC.

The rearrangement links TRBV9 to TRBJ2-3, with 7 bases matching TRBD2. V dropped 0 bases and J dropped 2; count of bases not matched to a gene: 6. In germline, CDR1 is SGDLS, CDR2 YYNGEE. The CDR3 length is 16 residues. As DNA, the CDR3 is TGTGCCAGCAGCGTAGGGAGCGGGGCTTACACAGATACGCAGTATTTT. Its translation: CASSVGSGAYTDTQYF.

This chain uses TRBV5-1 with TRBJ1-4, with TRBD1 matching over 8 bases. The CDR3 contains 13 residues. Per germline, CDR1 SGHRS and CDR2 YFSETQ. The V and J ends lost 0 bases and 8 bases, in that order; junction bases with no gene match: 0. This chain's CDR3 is CASSLGQGEKLFF. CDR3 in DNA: TGCGCCAGCAGCTTGGGACAGGGGGAAAAACTGTTTTTT.

The CDR3 protein is CASSIGTAIYNEQFF. CDR3 nucleotides: TGTGCCAGTAGTATCGGGACTGCTATCTACAATGAGCAGTTCTTC. The chain recombines TRBV19 with TRBJ2-1; a possible D gene is TRBD2 (6 bases). The V gene's germline CDR1 is LNHDA and CDR2 SQIVND (reference sequence). V lost 3 bases, J lost 3 bases, and 12 bases lay in between. This CDR3 is built from 15 residues.

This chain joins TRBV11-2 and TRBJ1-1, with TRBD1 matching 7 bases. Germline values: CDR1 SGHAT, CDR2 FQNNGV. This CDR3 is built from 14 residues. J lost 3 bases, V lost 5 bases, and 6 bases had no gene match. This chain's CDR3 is CASSGGQSYTEAFF. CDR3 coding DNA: TGTGCCAGCAGCGGGGGACAGTCCTACACTGAAGCTTTCTTT.

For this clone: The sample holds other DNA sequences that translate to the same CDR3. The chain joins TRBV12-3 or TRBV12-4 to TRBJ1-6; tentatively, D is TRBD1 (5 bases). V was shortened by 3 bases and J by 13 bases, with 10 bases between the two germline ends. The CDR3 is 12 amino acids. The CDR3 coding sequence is TGTGCCAGCAGTTTTTCAGGGTCTCCCCTCCACTTT. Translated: CASSFSGSPLHF.

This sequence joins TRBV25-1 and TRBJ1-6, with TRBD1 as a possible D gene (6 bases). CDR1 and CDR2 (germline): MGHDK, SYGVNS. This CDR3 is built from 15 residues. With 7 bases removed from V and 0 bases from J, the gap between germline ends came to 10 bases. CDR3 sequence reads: CASTGGGSYNSPLHF. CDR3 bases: TGTGCCAGCACCGGAGGGGGCTCCTATAATTCACCCCTCCACTTT. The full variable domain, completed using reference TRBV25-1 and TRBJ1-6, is EADIYQTPRYLVIGTGKKITLECSQTMGHDKMYWYQQDPGMELHLIHYSYGVNSTEKGDLSSESTVSRIRTEHFPLTLESARPSHTSQYLCASTGGGSYNSPLHFGNGTRLTVT.

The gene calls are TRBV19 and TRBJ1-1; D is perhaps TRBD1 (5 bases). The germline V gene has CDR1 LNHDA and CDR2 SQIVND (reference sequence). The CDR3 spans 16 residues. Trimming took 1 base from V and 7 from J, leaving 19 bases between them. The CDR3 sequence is CASSIGGILVDSEAFF. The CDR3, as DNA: TGTGCCAGTAGTATAGGAGGAATCCTAGTAGACAGTGAAGCTTTCTTT.

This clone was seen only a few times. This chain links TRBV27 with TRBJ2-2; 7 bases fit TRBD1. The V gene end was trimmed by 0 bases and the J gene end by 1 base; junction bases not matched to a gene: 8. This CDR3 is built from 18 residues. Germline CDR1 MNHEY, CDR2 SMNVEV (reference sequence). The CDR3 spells CASSLSPTGLRNTGELFF. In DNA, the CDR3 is TGTGCCAGCAGTTTATCCCCGACAGGGTTGAGGAACACCGGGGAGCTGTTTTTT.

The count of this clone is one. The CDR3 nucleotides read TGTGCCAGCAGTTACGACAGCAGTTCACCCCTCCACTTT. This encodes CASSYDSSSPLHF. This chain links TRBV28 with TRBJ1-6, with a possible D match to TRBD1 (5 bases). The V gene lost 4 bases and the J gene lost 9 bases, with 10 bases spanning the gap. Germline values: CDR1 MDHEN, CDR2 SYDVKM. This CDR3 has 13 residues.

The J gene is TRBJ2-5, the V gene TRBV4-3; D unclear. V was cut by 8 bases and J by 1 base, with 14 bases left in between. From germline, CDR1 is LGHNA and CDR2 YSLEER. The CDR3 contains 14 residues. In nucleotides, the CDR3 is TGCGCCAGCTATAAGGCCCTGATCCAAGAGACCCAGTACTTC. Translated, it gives CASYKALIQETQYF.

CDR3 nucleotide sequence: TGTGCCACGGGGGACAGGGGTGAAAAACTGTTTTTT. Its translation is CATGDRGEKLFF. The genes are TRBV7-8 and TRBJ1-4, with 10 bases identical to TRBD1. The V gene's germline CDR1 is SGHVS and CDR2 FQNEAQ. The CDR3 is made up of 12 amino acids. V gave up 10 bases and J gave up 7 bases; unmatched junction bases: 3.

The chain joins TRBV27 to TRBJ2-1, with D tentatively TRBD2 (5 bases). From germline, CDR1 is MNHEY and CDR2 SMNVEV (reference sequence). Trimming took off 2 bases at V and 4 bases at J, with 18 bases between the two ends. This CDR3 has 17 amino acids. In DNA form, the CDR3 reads TGTGCCAGCAGTTTAGAGGGCCCCAGCGGCGCATACAATGAGCAGTTCTTC. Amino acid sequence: CASSLEGPSGAYNEQFF.

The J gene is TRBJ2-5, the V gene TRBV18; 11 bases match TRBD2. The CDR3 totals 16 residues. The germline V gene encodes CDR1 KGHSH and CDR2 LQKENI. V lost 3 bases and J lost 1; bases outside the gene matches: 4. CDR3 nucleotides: TGTGCCAGCTCACCTCGGACTAGCGGGTTCCAAGAGACCCAGTACTTC. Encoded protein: CASSPRTSGFQETQYF.

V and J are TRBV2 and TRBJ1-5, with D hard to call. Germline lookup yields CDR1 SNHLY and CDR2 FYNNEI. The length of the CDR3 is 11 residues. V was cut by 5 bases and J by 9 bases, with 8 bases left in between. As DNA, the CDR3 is TGTGCCAGCAGTTCGGAGGGGCCCCAGCATTTT. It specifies CASSSEGPQHF.

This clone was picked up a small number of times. CDR3 coding DNA: TGTGCCAGCAGCCCCTCGGGATATGGCTACACCTTC. It encodes CASSPSGYGYTF. The chain has TRBV12-3 or TRBV12-4 and TRBJ1-2; D unresolved. The CDR3 spans 12 residues. V lost 6 bases and J lost 5, with 10 bases in between.

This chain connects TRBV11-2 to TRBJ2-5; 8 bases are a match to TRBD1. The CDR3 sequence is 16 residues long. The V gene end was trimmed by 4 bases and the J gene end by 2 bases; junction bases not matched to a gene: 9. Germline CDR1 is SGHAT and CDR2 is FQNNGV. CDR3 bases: TGTGCCAGCAGCTGGGCAGGGGGCGTTTATCAAGAGACCCAGTACTTC. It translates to CASSWAGGVYQETQYF. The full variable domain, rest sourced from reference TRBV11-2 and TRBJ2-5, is EAGVAQSPRYKIIEKRQSVAFWCNPISGHATLYWYQQILGQGPKLLIQFQNNGVVDDSQLPKDRFSAERLKGVDSTLKIQPAKLEDSAVYLCASSWAGGVYQETQYFGPGTRLLVL.

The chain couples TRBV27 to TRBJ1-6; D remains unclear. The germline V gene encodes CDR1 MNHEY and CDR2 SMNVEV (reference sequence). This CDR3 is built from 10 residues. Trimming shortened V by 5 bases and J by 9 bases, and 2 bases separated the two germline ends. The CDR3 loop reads CASSLSPLHF. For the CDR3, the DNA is TGTGCCAGCAGTCTTTCACCCCTCCACTTT.